Listed below are T cell receptor beta chains from one sample, sequenced in a study of early T cells in non-severe SARS-CoV-2 infection. TCRdb itself ran the 5' RACE reads through MiXCR, one entry per CDR3 protein. Among around 21,000 distinct CDR3 sequences listed, about 4% were seen once. Sequencing was done on a sample of whole blood. Receptors were obtained from an adult who was a healthcare worker with PCR-confirmed SARS-CoV-2 infection or an uninfected control (not recorded which). The CDR3 runs from the conserved cysteine through the conserved F or W. D genes are given only for firm matches. Not every row has a clone size; where given, it reads once, few, many or a size class.

TRBJ1-1,TRBV5-1,medium-sized,NA,CASSRDGARMNTEAFF,TGCGCCAGCAGCAGGGACGGGGCAAGGATGAACACTGAAGCTTTCTTT
TRBJ2-7,TRBV7-6,medium-sized,TRBD1,CASSPLQGAREQYF,TGTGCCAGCAGCCCCCTACAGGGGGCCAGAGAGCAGTACTTC
TRBJ2-1,TRBV5-1,many,NA,CASSLLPRGSEYNEQFF,TGCGCCAGCAGCTTGCTACCCCGGGGGAGTGAGTACAATGAGCAGTTCTTC
TRBJ1-1,TRBV6-4,NA,NA,CVALEGYTEAFF,TGTGTGGCTTTAGAGGGGTACACTGAAGCTTTCTTT
TRBJ2-2,TRBV11-2,many,NA,CASRPPSSSPSTGELFF,TGTGCCAGCAGACCCCCATCCTCGAGCCCGAGCACCGGGGAGCTGTTTTTT
TRBJ1-2,TRBV6-6,NA,NA,CASSYVIGYGYTF,TGTGCCAGCAGTTACGTTATAGGCTATGGCTACACCTTC
TRBJ1-1,TRBV20-1,NA,NA,CSATPIRGPVDEAFF,TGCAGTGCTACTCCGATCCGGGGACCCGTTGACGAAGCTTTCTTT
TRBJ2-3,TRBV29-1,NA,TRBD2,CSVAMTSGGAADTQYF,TGCAGCGTCGCGATGACTAGCGGGGGGGCCGCAGATACGCAGTATTTT
TRBJ1-6,TRBV7-9,many,TRBD1,CASSYMTGILHF,TGTGCCAGCAGCTACATGACAGGGATCCTCCACTTT
TRBJ2-3,TRBV20-1,many,TRBD2,CSARLAGGTDTQYF,TGCAGTGCGAGACTAGCGGGGGGCACAGATACGCAGTATTTT
TRBJ2-3,TRBV6-5,few,NA,CASSPSKGRDTQYF,TGTGCCAGCAGCCCTTCGAAGGGGCGGGATACGCAGTATTTT
TRBJ2-6,TRBV20-1,many,NA,CSARDRGGANVLTF,TGCAGTGCTAGAGATCGGGGCGGGGCCAACGTCCTGACTTTC
TRBJ2-3,TRBV20-1,NA,NA,CSAKITDTQYF,TGCAGTGCCAAGATTACAGATACGCAGTATTTT
TRBJ2-7,TRBV19,many,NA,CASSINPSYEQYF,TGTGCCAGTAGTATTAACCCATCCTACGAGCAGTACTTC
TRBJ1-1,TRBV9,many,TRBD1,CASSVAPDRGPEAFF,TGTGCCAGCAGCGTAGCCCCGGACAGGGGTCCTGAAGCTTTCTTT
TRBJ2-5,TRBV20-1,few,NA,CSAPQVVGETQYF,TGCAGTGCTCCGCAGGTTGTCGGGGAGACCCAGTACTTC
TRBJ2-1,TRBV6-6,many,TRBD1,CANIPTRDRGDNEQFF,TGTGCCAACATCCCTACTAGGGACAGGGGTGACAATGAGCAGTTCTTC
TRBJ2-2,TRBV6-1,NA,TRBD2,CASSETGGTPYGELFF,TGTGCCAGCAGTGAAACGGGAGGGACTCCATACGGGGAGCTGTTTTTT
TRBJ2-2,TRBV18,many,NA,CASSPDGRGNTGELFF,TGTGCCAGCTCACCAGATGGGCGGGGAAACACCGGGGAGCTGTTTTTT
TRBJ2-3,TRBV7-7,many,NA,CASSPRTAVDTQYF,TGTGCTAGCAGCCCTCGGACTGCCGTGGATACGCAGTATTTT
TRBJ1-1,TRBV18,many,NA,CASSPRQSMNTEAFF,TGTGCCAGCTCACCGCGACAGTCCATGAACACTGAAGCTTTCTTT
TRBJ2-1,TRBV6-5,few,TRBD2,CASSYSSGGASYNEQFF,TGTGCCAGCAGTTACTCTTCGGGGGGGGCCTCCTACAATGAGCAGTTCTTC
TRBJ2-3,TRBV5-1,NA,NA,CASSLDGTDTQYF,TGCGCCAGCAGCTTGGATGGCACAGATACGCAGTATTTT
TRBJ2-1,TRBV5-4,few,NA,CASSLGGPHSYNEQFF,TGTGCCAGCAGCTTAGGAGGCCCCCACTCCTACAATGAGCAGTTCTTC
TRBJ2-2,TRBV5-1,few,NA,CASSSAGAGELFF,TGCGCCAGCAGCTCTGCAGGGGCCGGGGAGCTGTTTTTT
TRBJ2-3,TRBV5-1,medium-sized,TRBD2,CASSLASGGGDTQYF,TGCGCCAGCAGCTTGGCTAGCGGGGGAGGTGATACGCAGTATTTT
TRBJ1-2,TRBV7-6,many,NA,CASSLAGRDNIGYGYTF,TGTGCCAGCAGCTTAGCAGGCAGGGACAACATCGGGTATGGCTACACCTTC
TRBJ2-1,TRBV7-3,few,NA,CASSADNRDHEQFF,TGTGCCAGCAGCGCCGACAACAGGGACCATGAGCAGTTCTTC
TRBJ2-1,TRBV5-1,NA,NA,CASNSLASNEQFF,TGCGCCAGCAATTCCCTAGCCTCCAATGAGCAGTTCTTC
TRBJ2-7,TRBV4-3,medium-sized,NA,CASSQDFAGGEQYF,TGCGCCAGCAGCCAAGATTTTGCGGGTGGCGAGCAGTACTTC
TRBJ2-3,TRBV10-3,few,TRBD1,CAISEGRGRDRLFADTQYF,TGTGCCATCAGTGAAGGGCGAGGGCGGGACAGGCTGTTCGCAGATACGCAGTATTTT
TRBJ2-7,TRBV12-3/TRBV12-4,many,NA,CASSSGLSQYF,TGTGCCAGCAGTTCGGGCCTGTCGCAGTACTTC
TRBJ1-1,TRBV7-2,medium-sized,NA,CASSSDRNTEAFF,TGTGCCAGCAGCTCGGACAGGAACACTGAAGCTTTCTTT
TRBJ1-1,TRBV10-2,NA,NA,CASTRGQRNTEAFF,TGCGCCAGCACTAGAGGACAGAGGAACACTGAAGCTTTCTTT
TRBJ1-5,TRBV2,many,NA,CASGENGQNNQPQHF,TGTGCCAGCGGGGAAAATGGACAGAACAATCAGCCCCAGCATTTT
TRBJ2-2,TRBV19,many,NA,CASSIQGRGTGELFF,TGTGCCAGTAGTATACAGGGTCGGGGCACCGGGGAGCTGTTTTTT
TRBJ2-7,TRBV14,NA,NA,CASSPLPGTTAYEQYF,TGTGCCAGCAGCCCCCTCCCAGGGACAACGGCCTACGAGCAGTACTTC
TRBJ2-7,TRBV7-2,many,NA,CASSPFQGGEYEQYF,TGTGCCAGCAGCCCTTTCCAGGGGGGCGAGTACGAGCAGTACTTC
TRBJ2-1,TRBV20-1,many,NA,CSAIRQSSYNEQFF,TGCAGTGCTATAAGACAGAGCTCCTACAATGAGCAGTTCTTC
TRBJ2-3,TRBV6-6,few,TRBD1,CASSYERQGGTQYF,TGTGCCAGCAGTTACGAACGACAGGGTGGTACGCAGTATTTT
TRBJ2-3,TRBV6-4,few,TRBD2,CASSTGTSGADTQYF,TGTGCCAGCAGTACCGGGACTAGCGGGGCAGATACGCAGTATTTT
TRBJ1-1,TRBV7-6,many,NA,CASSLAAAGRRGAFF,TGTGCCAGCAGCTTAGCCGCGGCAGGGCGTCGCGGAGCTTTCTTT
TRBJ2-1,TRBV7-2,NA,TRBD1,CASSVYTGASYYNEQFF,TGTGCCAGCAGCGTCTATACAGGGGCCTCATACTACAATGAGCAGTTCTTC
TRBJ1-2,TRBV6-6,many,NA,CASGGRGDYGYTF,TGTGCCAGCGGAGGAAGAGGTGACTATGGCTACACCTTC
TRBJ1-5,TRBV6-1,many,NA,CASSPIRTNQPQHF,TGTGCCAGCAGCCCTATCCGAACCAATCAGCCCCAGCATTTT
TRBJ2-2,TRBV5-4,many,NA,CASSLDKRVNTGELFF,TGTGCCAGCAGCTTGGACAAGCGGGTGAACACCGGGGAGCTGTTTTTT
TRBJ1-1,TRBV6-1,many,NA,CASNFKGVVGDTEAFF,TGTGCCAGCAACTTCAAGGGAGTTGTGGGAGACACTGAAGCTTTCTTT
TRBJ2-1,TRBV11-2,few,NA,CASSPPVSLYNEQFF,TGTGCCAGCAGCCCCCCAGTCTCCCTTTACAATGAGCAGTTCTTC
TRBJ1-6,TRBV3-1,few,NA,CASSQTPGTSSPLHF,TGTGCCAGCAGCCAGACCCCCGGGACATCTTCACCCCTCCACTTT
TRBJ2-7,TRBV24-1,few,TRBD1,CATSDSGQVDEQYF,TGTGCCACCAGTGATTCTGGACAGGTGGACGAGCAGTACTTC
TRBJ2-3,TRBV7-2,many,TRBD1,CASSSRDRRFLFTDTQYF,TGTGCCAGCAGCTCGAGGGACAGGCGGTTCTTATTCACAGATACGCAGTATTTT
TRBJ1-2,TRBV6-1,medium-sized,NA,CASNRGNVYGYTF,TGTGCCAGCAACCGGGGAAATGTCTATGGCTACACCTTC
TRBJ2-7,TRBV12-3/TRBV12-4,NA,NA,CASSLWSQEEQYF,TGTGCCAGCAGTTTATGGTCCCAGGAGGAGCAGTACTTC
TRBJ2-1,TRBV6-1,many,NA,CASSVLLRNEQFF,TGTGCCAGCAGTGTGCTCCTGCGCAATGAGCAGTTCTTC
TRBJ1-5,TRBV20-1,many,NA,CSARLTELSNQPQHF,TGCAGTGCTAGGTTGACAGAGTTGAGCAATCAGCCCCAGCATTTT
TRBJ2-7,TRBV6-2/TRBV6-3,many,TRBD1,CASGRTGSYEQYF,TGTGCCAGCGGTCGGACAGGATCCTACGAGCAGTACTTC
TRBJ1-6,TRBV20-1,few,NA,CSASEGTEPLFVYSPLHF,TGCAGTGCTAGCGAAGGGACCGAACCCTTGTTCGTATATTCACCCCTCCACTTT
TRBJ2-2,TRBV5-1,many,NA,CASSTGKVYTGELFF,TGCGCCAGCAGTACGGGGAAGGTTTACACCGGGGAGCTGTTTTTT
TRBJ2-7,TRBV7-2,many,TRBD2,CASSLTRTSGVRQYF,TGTGCCAGCAGCTTAACAAGGACTAGCGGGGTGAGGCAGTACTTC
TRBJ2-2,TRBV9,NA,TRBD2,CASSTKGSSGALAGELFF,TGTGCCAGCAGCACCAAAGGTAGTAGCGGGGCTTTGGCCGGGGAGCTGTTTTTT